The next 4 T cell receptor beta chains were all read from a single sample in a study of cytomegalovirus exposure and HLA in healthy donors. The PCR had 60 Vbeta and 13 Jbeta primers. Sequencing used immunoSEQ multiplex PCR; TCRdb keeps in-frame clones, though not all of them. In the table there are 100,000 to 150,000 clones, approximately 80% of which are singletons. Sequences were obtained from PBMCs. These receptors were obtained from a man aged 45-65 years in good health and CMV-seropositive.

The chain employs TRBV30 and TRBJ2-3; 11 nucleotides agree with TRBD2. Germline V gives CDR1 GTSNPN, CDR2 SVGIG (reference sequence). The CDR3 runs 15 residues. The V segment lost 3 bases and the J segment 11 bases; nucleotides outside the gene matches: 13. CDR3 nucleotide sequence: TGTGCCTGGAGCGGACTAGCGGGTAACTCGGGGGGGCAGTATTTT. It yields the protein CAWSGLAGNSGGQYF.

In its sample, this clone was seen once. CDR3 loop: CASSLSGQASNQPQHF. CDR3 nucleotides: TGTGCCAGCAGTTTATCCGGACAGGCTAGCAATCAGCCCCAGCATTTT. The chain links TRBV6-5 to TRBJ1-5, with TRBD1 matching 7 bases. Germline-derived CDR1 and CDR2 are MNHEY and SVGAGI. The length of the CDR3 is 16 residues. V trimming: 4 bases; J trimming: 0 bases; junction bases outside the gene matches: 6.

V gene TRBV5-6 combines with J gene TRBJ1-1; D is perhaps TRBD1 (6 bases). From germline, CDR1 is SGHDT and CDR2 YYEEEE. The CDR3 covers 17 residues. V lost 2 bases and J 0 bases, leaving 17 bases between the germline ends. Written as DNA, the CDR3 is TGTGCCAGCAGCTTAAGCTTCGGACAGCCAATGAACACTGAAGCTTTCTTT. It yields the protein CASSLSFGQPMNTEAFF.

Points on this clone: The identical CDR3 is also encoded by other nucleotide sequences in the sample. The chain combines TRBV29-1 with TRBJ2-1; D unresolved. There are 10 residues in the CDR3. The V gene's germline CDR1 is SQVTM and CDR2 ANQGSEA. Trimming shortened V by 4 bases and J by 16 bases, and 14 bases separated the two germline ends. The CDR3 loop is CSVGDPAEFF. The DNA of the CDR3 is TGCAGCGTTGGCGACCCCGCGGAATTCTTC.